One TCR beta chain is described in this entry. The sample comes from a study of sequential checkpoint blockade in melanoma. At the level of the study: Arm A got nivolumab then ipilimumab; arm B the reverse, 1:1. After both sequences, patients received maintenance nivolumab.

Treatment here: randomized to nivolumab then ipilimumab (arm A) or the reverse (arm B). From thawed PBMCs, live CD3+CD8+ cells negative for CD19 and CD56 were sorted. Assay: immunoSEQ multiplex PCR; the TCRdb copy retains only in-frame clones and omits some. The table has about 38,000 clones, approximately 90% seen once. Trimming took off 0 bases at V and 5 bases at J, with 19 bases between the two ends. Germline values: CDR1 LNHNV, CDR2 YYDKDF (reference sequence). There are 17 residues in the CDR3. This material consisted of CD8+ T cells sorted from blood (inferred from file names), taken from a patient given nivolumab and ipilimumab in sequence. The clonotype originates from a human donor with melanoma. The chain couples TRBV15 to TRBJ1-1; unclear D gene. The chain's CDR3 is CATSRDRAPSSGTEAFF. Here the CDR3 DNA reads TGTGCCACCAGCAGAGATCGGGCACCCTCATCGGGGACTGAAGCTTTCTTT.